The T cell receptor beta chain described here comes from a study of CD8+ T cells in alopecia areata. This CDR3 spans 16 amino acids. Germline values: CDR1 MNHEY, CDR2 SVGAGI. V was cut by 2 bases and J by 0 bases, with 11 bases left in between. Findings and limits, study-wide: Numerous expanded lesional clones remained in scalp and blood during tofacitinib. Between patients, shared TCR sequences were less clear than in mice. This was possibly due in part to HLA diversity in the patient population.

Documented treatment: oral pan-JAK inhibitor, 5-10 mg twice daily. As part of sample collection, lesional scalp punch biopsies and peripheral blood were taken from alopecia areata patients. Investigators sorted PBMCs to obtain both CD4+ and CD8+ T cells. Extracted from the samples, RNA was reverse transcribed into cDNA to serve as the sequencing template. The repertoire was sequenced with immunoSEQ multiplex PCR; TCRdb's copy has only in-frame clones and lacks some. The sample records about 190,000 clones, around 56% being singletons. To note about this clone: Its target is not known.

This clonotype was sampled from a human donor with alopecia areata. This chain uses TRBV6-5 with TRBJ1-3, with D unclear. Specimen: CD4+ T cells sorted from blood, collected at week 4, from a patient treated with tofacitinib. The CDR3 here is CASSYGALDSGNTIYF. The CDR3 nucleotides read TGTGCCAGCAGTTACGGAGCACTAGACTCTGGAAACACCATATATTTT.